This T cell receptor (beta chain) was recovered during a study of shared clonotypes between healthy human individuals. About 30,000 T cell genomes (about 210 ng DNA) went into each sorted-subset replicate. TCRdb's table, derived via immunoSEQ multiplex PCR, lists solely in-frame clones and lacks some. Among some 2.4 million clones listed, 80% to 95% were seen once. The CDR3 contains 16 residues. All participating donors were Caucasian adults from Nashville, Tennessee. About this clone itself: Its cognate antigen is unknown.

Study results and caveats: Sampling was confined to blood; repertoires within tissues likely differ.

The source material was naive CD4+ T cells from PBMCs. Subset of the sample: CD45RA+ positively selected. The chain is built from TRBV21-1 and TRBJ2-7; the table's D call, TRBD2, has no DNA check behind it. TRBV21-1 is a recognized pseudogene. The clonotype comes from a man aged 18 to 29 in good health. Some clones in this sample may be carry-over from other donors' samples. The CDR3 DNA is TGTGCCAGCAGCAAAATAAAGTTAGCCCCCCGATACGAGCAGTACTTC. It is translated as CASSKIKLAPRYEQYF.